This passage covers 9 T cell receptor beta chains from one sample sequenced in a study of blood T cell repertoires in COVID-19. Measured with immunoSEQ multiplex PCR; TCRdb has only the in-frame clones, and not every one. The table includes 250,000 to 300,000 clones, 88% detected once. The sample consisted of PBMCs or T cells enriched from blood (not recorded which). The receptors derive from a woman under 40 who had recovered from COVID-19.

The gene calls are TRBV5-1 and TRBJ2-7; a weak D match, TRBD1 (6 bases). This CDR3 region has 11 residues. The V gene's germline CDR1 is SGHRS and CDR2 YFSETQ. Trimming pared 6 bases from V and 4 bases from J, leaving 8 bases between. This CDR3 reads CASKGDYEQYF. The CDR3 DNA sequence: TGCGCCAGCAAGGGGGATTACGAGCAGTACTTC.

The genes are TRBV29-1 and TRBJ1-2; D uncertain. Trimming removed 4 bases at V and 7 bases at J, with 13 bases between. Germline assignment: CDR1 SQVTM and CDR2 ANQGSEA. The CDR3 extends over 12 amino acids. CDR3 DNA sequence: TGCAGCGTTGGCCCTGTGGCCACTGGCTACACCTTC. This translates into CSVGPVATGYTF.

This clone was counted a few times. The chain is built from TRBV30 and TRBJ2-1, with TRBD2 identical over 12 bases. V was clipped by 3 bases and J by 7 bases; unmatched bases: 7. Germline V gives CDR1 GTSNPN, CDR2 SVGIG (reference sequence). The length of the CDR3 is 15 residues. The CDR3 region is CAWRRLAGVSNEQFF. The CDR3 DNA is TGTGCCTGGAGACGACTAGCGGGAGTATCGAATGAGCAGTTCTTC.

CDR3 in amino acids: CASSLGRGGREQYF. The CDR3 nucleotides read TGCGCCAGCAGCCTGGGGCGTGGAGGGCGCGAGCAGTACTTC. This chain joins TRBV5-1 and TRBJ2-7, with D possibly TRBD2 on 6 matching bases. The CDR3 has 14 residues. Trimming cost V 4 bases and J 6 bases, with 17 bases left between them. Germline CDR1 is SGHRS and CDR2 is YFSETQ.

The chain has TRBV7-6 and TRBJ2-5; TRBD2 matches at 11 bases. Germline V lookup: CDR1 SGHVS, CDR2 FNYEAQ. The CDR3 is made up of 16 amino acids. V lost 5 bases to trimming and J lost 0 bases; unmatched junction nucleotides: 5. The CDR3 DNA reads TGTGCCAGCAGCAACCGACTAGCGGGGAACCAAGAGACCCAGTACTTC. Encoded protein: CASSNRLAGNQETQYF.

This rearrangement joins TRBV5-1 to TRBJ1-2; D is ambiguous. The ends were cut back, 0 bases at V and 8 bases at J, with 17 bases in the middle. The germline CDR1 and CDR2 sequences are SGHRS and YFSETQ. There are 15 residues in the CDR3. CDR3 in amino acids: CASSLAGIVGVGYTF. CDR3 bases: TGCGCCAGCAGCTTGGCGGGGATCGTCGGGGTGGGCTACACCTTC.

This chain connects TRBV6-5 to TRBJ1-4; 8 nucleotides align to TRBD1. CDR1 and CDR2 (germline): MNHEY, SVGAGI. V was clipped by 6 bases and J by 5 bases; unmatched bases: 8. The CDR3 is 15 amino acids. The CDR3 coding sequence is TGTGCCAGCAGGGTCGGGACAGGACTGAATGAAAAACTGTTTTTT. Translation gives CASRVGTGLNEKLFF.

This chain joins TRBV7-3 and TRBJ2-1, with D maybe TRBD2 (6 bases). Germline V CDR1 and CDR2: SGHTA, FQGTGA. The CDR3 contains 13 residues. Trimming took off 5 bases at V and 7 bases at J, with 12 bases between the two ends. CDR3 sequence: CASSVGGRNEQFF. As DNA, the CDR3 is TGTGCCAGCAGCGTCGGGGGAAGGAATGAGCAGTTCTTC.

The chain couples TRBV2 to TRBJ2-2, with unresolved D. Trimming cost V 3 bases and J 4 bases, with 9 bases left between them. The CDR3 loop spans 14 amino acids. Germline CDR1 and CDR2: SNHLY and FYNNEI. The CDR3 sequence is CASSDPGSTGELFF. The CDR3 DNA reads TGTGCCAGCAGTGACCCAGGCAGCACCGGGGAGCTGTTTTTT.